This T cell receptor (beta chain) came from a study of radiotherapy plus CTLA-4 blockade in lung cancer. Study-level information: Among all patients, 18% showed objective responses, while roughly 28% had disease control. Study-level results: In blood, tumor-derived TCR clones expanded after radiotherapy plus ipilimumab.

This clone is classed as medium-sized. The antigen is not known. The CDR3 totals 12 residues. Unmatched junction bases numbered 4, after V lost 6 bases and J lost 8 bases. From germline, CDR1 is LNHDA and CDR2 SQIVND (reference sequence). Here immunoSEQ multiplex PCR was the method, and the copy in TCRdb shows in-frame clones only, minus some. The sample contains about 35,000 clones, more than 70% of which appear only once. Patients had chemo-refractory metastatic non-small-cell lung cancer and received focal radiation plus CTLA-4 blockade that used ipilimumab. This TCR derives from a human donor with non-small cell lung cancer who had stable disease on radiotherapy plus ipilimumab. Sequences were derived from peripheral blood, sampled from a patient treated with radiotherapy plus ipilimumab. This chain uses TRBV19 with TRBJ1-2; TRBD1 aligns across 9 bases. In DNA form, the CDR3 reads TGTGCCAGTAGCGGGACAGGGATCGGCTACACCTTC. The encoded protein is CASSGTGIGYTF.